The 4 T cell receptor beta chains below were found in one sample sequenced in a study of shared clonotypes between healthy human individuals. Sequencing was performed with immunoSEQ multiplex PCR; in TCRdb, only in-frame clones are kept and a portion is missing. The data show approximately 2.3 million clones, approximately 95% seen once. Material for sequencing was naive CD4+ T cells from PBMCs. The subset here: CD45RA+ positively selected. These receptors were taken from a man aged 18 to 29 in good health. Some clones in this sample may be carry-over from other donors' samples.

This clone appeared a single time. The genes are TRBV27 and TRBJ2-7; 9 bases align to TRBD1. The junction had 6 bases not matched to a gene; V was cut back by 6 bases and J by 3 bases. Looked up from germline, CDR1 is MNHEY and CDR2 is SMNVEV (reference sequence). CDR3 length equals 14 residues. The CDR3 DNA sequence: TGTGCCAGCAGCCAGGGACAGGGCGGCTACGAGCAGTACTTC. Translating it yields CASSQGQGGYEQYF.

This chain joins TRBV6-1 and TRBJ2-7, with 8 bases matching TRBD1. Germline CDR1 and CDR2: MNHNS and SASEGT. V lost 4 bases, J lost 5 bases, and 4 bases stayed unmatched. This CDR3 is built from 13 residues. CDR3 in amino acids: CASSGTGRNEQYF. CDR3 nucleotides: TGTGCCAGCAGTGGGACAGGGAGGAACGAGCAGTACTTC.

V is TRBV5-4 and J is TRBJ2-1; D possibly corresponds to TRBD2 (5 bases). From germline, CDR1 is SGHNT and CDR2 YYREEE (reference sequence). Between the trimmed V and J ends, which lost 3 bases and 9 bases, there was a span of 16 bases. The CDR3 has 14 residues. Here the CDR3 reads CASSSLAGEGEQFF. The CDR3, as DNA: TGTGCCAGCAGCTCGCTGGCGGGTGAGGGTGAGCAGTTCTTC.

The chain carries TRBV28 and TRBJ1-6; D unclear. V shed 2 bases and J shed 5 bases, with 10 bases lying between them. The V gene's germline CDR1 is MDHEN and CDR2 SYDVKM. The CDR3 extends over 15 amino acids. The CDR3 here is CASSLRVANNSPLHF. DNA for the CDR3: TGTGCCAGCAGTTTACGGGTGGCCAATAATTCACCCCTCCACTTT.